This T cell receptor beta chain stems from a study of shared clonotypes between healthy human individuals (dated by TCRdb to 2019 to 2021). The study in broad terms: Three men and two women, aged 18 to 49 years, made up the cohort. To estimate repertoire size and how much clonotypes are shared between individuals, the study performed deep sequencing of blood TCR repertoires from about 5 healthy adults. To increase sequencing depth and limit assay-specific biases, different laboratories used diverse techniques to prepare libraries and sequence TCR repertoires. Each donor's leukapheresis produced roughly between about 0.85 and 10 billion PBMCs.

After removal of 0 bases from V and 8 bases from J, the junction retains 2 bases not matched to a gene. CDR3 length: 13 amino acids, cysteine to phenylalanine. The DNA shown is the 39-base CDR3, in frame from base 1. The germline V gene provides CDR1 SGDLS and CDR2 YYNGEE. About this clone: This receptor's antigen is unknown. Per-nucleotide qualities are absent, and no much larger clonotype sits a single base away.

Results and caveats for the whole study, not just this receptor: The genetic and exposure-history diversity represented was limited by the small number of donors. Based on pairwise subsampling, the degree of clonotype sharing among donors was expected to be affected by sequencing depth. Sampling was restricted to blood, and TCR repertoires in tissues likely differ from the TCR repertoires found in blood.

Using the deep immunoSEQ assay, TCR CDR3 regions were amplified from genomic DNA by multiplex PCR. Genomic DNA extracted from each cell subset was distributed evenly over all wells of several immunoSEQ 96-well plates, and each plate served as one replicate. For unsorted PBMC, each replicate PCR was loaded with approximately 0.3 ug genomic DNA, equivalent to about 30,000 T cell genomes. Unsorted PBMC genomic DNA was sequenced across ten immunoSEQ deep assay plates. The purified libraries were quantified using a Qubit 3.0 fluorometer, sized with a Bioanalyzer 2100, and then quantified again using the KAPA Library Quantification kit. Each immunoSEQ 96-well plate was sequenced on its own single-read 150-cycle Illumina NextSeq 550 flow cell. As for the original processing: The immunoSEQ output contained only junctional sequences without quality scores, so filtering could not match that applied to full-length reads. Sequences were annotated with PyIR, a Python wrapper for IgBLAST v1.9, using IMGT germline references to assign V/J genes and CDR3. Reads with weak V/J assignments (E-value above 1e-6), missing CDR3, stop codons, out-of-frame junctions, or ambiguous translated residues were removed. V3J clonotypes were defined as sequences sharing the same inferred V gene, J gene, and CDR3 amino acid sequence. Percentage overlap between repertoires was calculated by dividing the number of shared unique clonotypes by the size of the smaller repertoire. Three approaches were used to assess repertoire richness: RTK rarefaction, the Chao1 estimator, and Recon v2.1 estimates of unobserved clonotypes. The immuneACCESS repertoire file appears here via TCRdb, limited to in-frame rearrangements. These files lack a portion of the clones; in checked studies, under half of the deficit traces to unresolved V genes, and the cause of the others is not known. The D gene and trimming were derived from the DNA, and the V and J assignments and clone size from that table. The sample table shows approximately 500,000 clones, and approximately 78% are seen once. Of the sample, around 13% falls within the top ten clones.

Healthy HIV-negative adults with no recently reported acute infections or vaccinations were included as donors. All donors were Caucasian adults living in Nashville, Tennessee, USA. For unsorted samples, tens of millions of PBMCs were counted, and genomic DNA was extracted using the QIAamp DNA Blood Mini kit. After blood collection by leukapheresis, PBMCs were isolated using Ficoll-Histopaque density gradient centrifugation and then cryopreserved in the vapor phase of liquid nitrogen. This receptor was taken from a woman in her thirties or forties in good health. Some clones in this sample may be carry-over from other donors' samples. Sequencing was done on a sample of PBMCs. The receptor chain draws on TRBV9 and TRBJ1-2; TRBD1 fits 9 bases in the junction. The bases are TGTGCCAGCAGCGTAGGGACAGGGGACGGCTACACCTTC. Translated, it gives CASSVGTGDGYTF.